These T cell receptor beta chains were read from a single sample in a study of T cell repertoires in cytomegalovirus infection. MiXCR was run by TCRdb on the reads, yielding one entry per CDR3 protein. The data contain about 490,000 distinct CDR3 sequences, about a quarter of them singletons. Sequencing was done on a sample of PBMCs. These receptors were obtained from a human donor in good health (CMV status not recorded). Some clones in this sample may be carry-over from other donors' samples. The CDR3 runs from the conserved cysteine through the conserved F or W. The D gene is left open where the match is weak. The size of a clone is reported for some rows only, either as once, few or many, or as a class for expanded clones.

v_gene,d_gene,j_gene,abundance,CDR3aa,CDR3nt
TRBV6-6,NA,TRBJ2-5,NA,CASSNHLISQETQYF,TGTGCCAGCAGTAACCACTTGATCTCACAAGAGACCCAGTACTTC
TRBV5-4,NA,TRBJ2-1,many,CASSFWRQGGLDEQFF,TGTGCCAGCAGCTTCTGGCGTCAGGGGGGTTTAGATGAGCAGTTCTTC
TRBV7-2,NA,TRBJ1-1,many,CASSSPQGRVTEAFF,TGTGCCAGCAGCTCGCCACAGGGTCGGGTCACTGAAGCTTTCTTT
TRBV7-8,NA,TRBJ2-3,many,CASGVGTDTQYF,TGTGCCAGCGGGGTGGGTACAGATACGCAGTATTTT
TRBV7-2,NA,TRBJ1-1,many,CASSLVLQGLNTEAFF,TGTGCCAGCAGCTTAGTTCTGCAGGGATTGAACACTGAAGCTTTCTTT
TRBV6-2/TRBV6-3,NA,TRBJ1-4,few,CASSVDGDEKLFF,TGTGCCAGCAGTGTCGACGGGGATGAAAAACTGTTTTTT
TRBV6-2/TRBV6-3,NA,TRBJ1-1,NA,CASSYSLTKTGVIEAFF,TGTGCCAGCAGTTACAGTCTGACCAAGACAGGCGTAATTGAAGCTTTCTTT
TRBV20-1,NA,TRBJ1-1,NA,CSAMGGSSNTEAFF,TGCAGTGCTATGGGGGGCAGTTCTAACACTGAAGCTTTCTTT
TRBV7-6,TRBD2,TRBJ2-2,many,CASSTIAGKNTGELFF,TGTGCCAGCAGCACTATAGCGGGCAAGAACACCGGGGAGCTGTTTTTT
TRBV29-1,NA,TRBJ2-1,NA,CSVESPQANEQFF,TGCAGCGTTGAAAGCCCCCAGGCCAATGAGCAGTTCTTC
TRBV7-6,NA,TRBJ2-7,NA,CASSTFWSGSSYEQYF,TGTGCCAGCAGCACGTTTTGGTCGGGAAGCTCCTACGAGCAGTACTTC
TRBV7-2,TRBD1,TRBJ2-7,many,CASRGGQGAAYEQYF,TGTGCCAGCAGAGGAGGACAGGGGGCGGCCTACGAGCAGTACTTC
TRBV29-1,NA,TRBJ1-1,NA,CSGQGTVNTEAFF,TGCAGCGGGCAAGGGACGGTGAACACTGAAGCTTTCTTT
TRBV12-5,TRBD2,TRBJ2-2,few,CASRASGSTGELFF,TGTGCTAGTAGGGCTAGCGGGAGTACCGGGGAGCTGTTTTTT
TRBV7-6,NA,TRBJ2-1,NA,CASSFRLNNEQFF,TGTGCCAGCAGCTTTAGACTTAACAATGAGCAGTTCTTC
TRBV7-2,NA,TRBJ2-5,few,CASSTPNQETQYF,TGTGCCAGCAGCACCCCAAACCAAGAGACCCAGTACTTC
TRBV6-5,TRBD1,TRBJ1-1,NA,CASSPGTGAKTEAFF,TGTGCCAGCAGTCCCGGGACAGGGGCGAAGACTGAAGCTTTCTTT
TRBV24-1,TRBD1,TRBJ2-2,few,CATSDHLGTGTGGELFF,TGTGCCACCAGTGACCATTTAGGGACAGGGACTGGCGGGGAGCTGTTTTTT
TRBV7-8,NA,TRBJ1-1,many,CASSLDPGARTEAFF,TGTGCCAGCAGCTTAGACCCGGGGGCTAGGACTGAAGCTTTCTTT
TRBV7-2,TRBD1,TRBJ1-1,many,CASRRDRGAEAFF,TGTGCCAGCAGAAGGGACAGGGGAGCTGAAGCTTTCTTT
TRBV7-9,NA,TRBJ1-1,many,CASSLGREAFF,TGTGCCAGCAGCTTAGGCAGGGAGGCTTTCTTT
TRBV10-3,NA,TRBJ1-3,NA,CAIKEDPLSGNTIYF,TGTGCCATCAAAGAGGATCCGCTCTCTGGAAACACCATATATTTT
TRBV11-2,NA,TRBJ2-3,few,CASSLVPASDTDTQYF,TGTGCCAGCAGCTTAGTCCCGGCTAGCGACACAGATACGCAGTATTTT
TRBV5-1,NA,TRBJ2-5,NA,CASRQIQETQYF,TGCGCCAGCCGACAGATCCAAGAGACCCAGTACTTC
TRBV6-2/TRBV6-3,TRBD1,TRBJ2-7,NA,CASRRFQGVSSYEQYF,TGTGCCAGCAGAAGATTCCAGGGGGTTTCGTCCTACGAGCAGTACTTC
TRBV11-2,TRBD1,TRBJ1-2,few,CASSLFASGTDYGYTF,TGTGCCAGCAGCTTATTCGCTTCGGGGACAGACTATGGCTACACCTTC
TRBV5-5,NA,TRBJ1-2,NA,CASSLGLGTGYGYTF,TGTGCCAGCAGCTTGGGTCTGGGGACGGGCTATGGCTACACCTTC
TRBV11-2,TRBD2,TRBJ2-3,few,CASSPRSLAGTRTDTQYF,TGTGCCAGCAGCCCAAGGAGTCTAGCGGGGACCCGCACAGATACGCAGTATTTT
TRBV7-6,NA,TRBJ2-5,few,CASSLLTGNQETQYF,TGTGCCAGCAGCTTATTGACGGGAAACCAAGAGACCCAGTACTTC
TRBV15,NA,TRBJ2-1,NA,CATRTGGLAETGNEQFF,TGTGCCACTAGGACAGGGGGACTAGCGGAGACGGGCAATGAGCAGTTCTTC
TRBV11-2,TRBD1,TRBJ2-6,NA,CASSLTGFSGANVLTF,TGTGCCAGCAGCCTGACAGGGTTCTCTGGGGCCAACGTCCTGACTTTC
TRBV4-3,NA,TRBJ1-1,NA,CASSQGRGGPAFF,TGCGCCAGCAGCCAAGGGCGCGGGGGGCCAGCTTTCTTT
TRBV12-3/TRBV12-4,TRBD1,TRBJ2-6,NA,CASSLPGQGASGANVLTF,TGTGCCAGCAGTTTACCGGGGCAGGGGGCGTCTGGGGCCAACGTCCTGACTTTC
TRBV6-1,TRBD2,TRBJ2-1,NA,CASIYSGVSYNEQFF,TGTGCCAGTATTTATAGCGGGGTTTCCTACAATGAGCAGTTCTTC